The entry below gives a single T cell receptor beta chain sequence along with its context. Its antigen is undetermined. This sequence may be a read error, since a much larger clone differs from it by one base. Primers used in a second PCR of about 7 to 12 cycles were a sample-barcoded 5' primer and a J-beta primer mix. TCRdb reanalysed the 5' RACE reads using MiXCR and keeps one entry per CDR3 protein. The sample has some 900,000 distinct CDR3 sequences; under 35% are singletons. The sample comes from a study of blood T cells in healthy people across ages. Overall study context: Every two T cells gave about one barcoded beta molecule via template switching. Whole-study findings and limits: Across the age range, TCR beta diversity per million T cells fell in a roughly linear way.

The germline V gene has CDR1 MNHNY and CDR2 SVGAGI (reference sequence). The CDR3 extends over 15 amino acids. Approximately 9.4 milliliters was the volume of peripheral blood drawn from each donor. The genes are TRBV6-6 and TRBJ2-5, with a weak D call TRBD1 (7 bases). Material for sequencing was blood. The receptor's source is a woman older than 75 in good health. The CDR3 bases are TGTGCCAGCAGTTACTTACAGGGGCCGGGGGAGACCCCGTACTTC. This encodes CASSYLQGPGETPYF.